These 20 T cell receptor beta chains came from one sample sequenced in a study of regulatory T cells in long-lasting Graves disease. As for time point: persistent/refractory GD, antithyroid drugs over 5 years with positive TRAb. Scientists built the TCR library using RNA that was extracted from PBMCs. iRepertoire HTBI primers and Arm-PCR of CDR3 regions built TCR beta libraries. TCRdb passed the multiplex PCR reads through MiXCR, listing each CDR3 protein once. The table shows 700,000 or so distinct CDR3 sequences, with about 32% occurring only once. The material sequenced was peripheral blood mononuclear cells (PBMCs), taken when the disease was refractory, from a patient treated with antithyroid drugs. All receptors derive from a female donor with Graves disease.

The chain carries TRBV6-4 and TRBJ2-7, with D hard to call. V was trimmed by 3 bases and J by 3 bases, leaving 18 bases between them. The CDR3 covers 16 residues. Germline CDR1 MRHNA, CDR2 SNTAGT. The CDR3 here is CASSEAPASAIYEQYF. The CDR3 nucleotides are TGTGCCAGCAGTGAAGCGCCAGCCTCCGCCATCTACGAGCAGTACTTC.

This clonotype came up a few times. This sequence joins TRBV7-9 and TRBJ1-1; no definite D call. The CDR3 loop spans 13 amino acids. Trimming shortened V by 6 bases and J by 0 bases, and 8 bases separated the two germline ends. Germline values: CDR1 SEHNR, CDR2 FQNEAQ (reference sequence). The CDR3 is CASRERVNTEAFF. The CDR3 nucleotides are TGTGCCAGCAGGGAACGGGTGAACACTGAAGCTTTCTTT.

This clonotype was counted at least ten times. The rearrangement uses TRBV28 and TRBJ1-1; TRBD1 matches at 10 bases. Germline loops: CDR1 MDHEN, CDR2 SYDVKM. The CDR3 length is 16 residues. After removal of 5 bases from V and 0 bases from J, the junction contained 6 bases not matched to a gene. Written as DNA, the CDR3 is TGTGCCAGCAGTAAGACAGGGGGCGCGATGAACACTGAAGCTTTCTTT. Translating gives CASSKTGGAMNTEAFF.

This chain uses TRBV12-3 or TRBV12-4 with TRBJ1-2, with a possible D match to TRBD1 (6 bases). V was pared by 4 bases and J by 5 bases, with 14 bases between. The CDR3 has 14 amino acids. The CDR3 spells CASSSRQVLYGYTF. CDR3 nucleotides: TGTGCCAGCAGTTCACGACAGGTCCTTTATGGCTACACCTTC.

The chain couples TRBV19 to TRBJ1-1; D might be TRBD1 (5 bases). CDR3 length equals 14 residues. V was trimmed by 1 base and J by 4 bases, leaving 10 bases between them. Germline V lookup: CDR1 LNHDA, CDR2 SQIVND (reference sequence). The CDR3 nucleotides are TGTGCCAGTAGTATAGGAGGAGGGGCCACTGAAGCTTTCTTT. Protein product: CASSIGGGATEAFF.

The rearrangement uses TRBV15 and TRBJ1-2; perhaps TRBD1 as D (5 bases). The CDR3 covers 13 residues. The ends were cut back, 1 base at V and 4 bases at J, with 7 bases in the middle. CDR1 is LNHNV, CDR2 YYDKDF, per germline (reference sequence). This CDR3 is CATSRGQFYGYTF. The CDR3 nucleotides are TGTGCCACCAGCAGAGGACAGTTCTATGGCTACACCTTC.

The chain recombines TRBV3-1 with TRBJ1-4; D is unresolved. This CDR3 comprises 14 residues. Per germline, CDR1 LGHDT and CDR2 YNNKEL (reference sequence). V shed 5 bases and J shed 8 bases, with 15 bases lying between them. CDR3 in DNA: TGTGCCAGCAGCAGCAGCAGTGCGCGGGAAAAACTGTTTTTT. Its translation: CASSSSSAREKLFF.

This clonotype was seen more than once but under ten times. The chain combines TRBV12-3 or TRBV12-4 with TRBJ1-2; TRBD1 matches at 8 bases. This CDR3 is built from 14 residues. V dropped 6 bases and J dropped 6; count of bases not matched to a gene: 9. CDR3 protein: CASRAGGGGNGYTF. CDR3 DNA: TGTGCCAGCAGGGCAGGGGGCGGAGGGAATGGCTACACCTTC.

This clonotype has at least ten counts. V gene TRBV20-1 combines with J gene TRBJ2-7; 8 bases fit TRBD1. This CDR3 spans 15 amino acids. With V trimmed by 1 base and J by 0 bases, 5 bases remained unmatched. Germline values: CDR1 DFQATT, CDR2 SNEGSKA (reference sequence). CDR3 nucleotide sequence: TGCAGTGCTAGAGGTCAGGGGGCTTTCTCCTACGAGCAGTACTTC. Encoded protein: CSARGQGAFSYEQYF.

Only a few counts were recorded for this clonotype. V is TRBV7-3 and J is TRBJ2-5, with a tentative D call TRBD1 (6 bases). The CDR3 spans 14 residues. Germline loops: CDR1 SGHTA, CDR2 FQGTGA. The ends were cut back, 5 bases at V and 4 bases at J, with 14 bases in the middle. CDR3 region: CASSSQGWGETQYF. The CDR3 DNA reads TGTGCCAGCAGCAGCCAGGGGTGGGGAGAGACCCAGTACTTC.

The V call is TRBV7-8, the J call TRBJ1-3; no clear D. Germline CDR1 is SGHVS and CDR2 is FQNEAQ. The V end was cut by 0 bases, the J end by 2 bases, with 11 bases between. CDR3 length: 16 amino acids. In DNA form, the CDR3 reads TGTGCCAGCAGCTTAGCGTACAAGGGAGCTGGAAACACCATATATTTT. Residues: CASSLAYKGAGNTIYF.

V is TRBV10-1 and J is TRBJ1-5, with D unclear. Per the germline V gene, CDR1 is WNHNN and CDR2 is SYGVQD (reference sequence). This CDR3 has 15 amino acids. Trimming stripped 6 bases from V and 0 bases from J, with 12 bases between. The chain's CDR3 is CASSLEPDSNQPQHF. CDR3 nucleotides: TGCGCCAGCAGCCTAGAGCCCGATAGCAATCAGCCCCAGCATTTT.

This clonotype came up a few times. The chain employs TRBV29-1 and TRBJ1-2, with D unclear. The V gene lost 8 bases and the J gene lost 0 bases, with 10 bases spanning the gap. Germline values: CDR1 SQVTM, CDR2 ANQGSEA. The CDR3 contains 12 residues. Here the CDR3 DNA reads TGCAGCACAGACACCTCTAACTATGGCTACACCTTC. It codes for CSTDTSNYGYTF.

This clonotype has a handful of counts. This rearrangement joins TRBV6-1 to TRBJ2-5; weak D call: TRBD1 (6 bases). Germline CDR1 and CDR2: MNHNS and SASEGT. The CDR3 has 14 residues. V was shortened by 7 bases and J by 7 bases, with 19 bases between the two germline ends. The CDR3 loop is CASTMGHHSGTQYF. The CDR3 DNA sequence: TGTGCCAGCACGATGGGACATCATTCGGGGACCCAGTACTTC.

This chain connects TRBV20-1 to TRBJ1-2, with 8 bases identical to TRBD1. The CDR3 has 13 residues. Germline V gene data show CDR1 as DFQATT and CDR2 as SNEGSKA (reference sequence). Trimming at V came to 6 bases and at J to 8 bases, leaving 11 bases not matched to a gene. CDR3 bases: TGCAGTGCACCATACAGGGGGGGGACCGGCTACACCTTC. Translated, it gives CSAPYRGGTGYTF.

This rearrangement joins TRBV12-5 to TRBJ2-7, with no clear D. The CDR3 is made up of 15 amino acids. Looked up from germline, CDR1 is LGHNT and CDR2 is FRNRAP. Trimming cost V 7 bases and J 2 bases, with 18 bases left between them. The CDR3 bases are TGTGCTAGTGCTAAGGACCCCATCCTTACCTACGAGCAGTACTTC. It yields the protein CASAKDPILTYEQYF. Combining the CDR3 with reference TRBV12-5 and TRBJ2-7 gives the whole variable domain DARVTQTPRHKVTEMGQEVTMRCQPILGHNTVFWYRQTMMQGLELLAYFRNRAPLDDSGMPKDRFSAEMPDATLATLKIQPSEPRDSAVYFCASAKDPILTYEQYFGPGTRLTVT.

This clonotype was seen a few times. V gene TRBV3-1 combines with J gene TRBJ2-7; the D is unclear. The CDR3 is 15 amino acids. Per the germline V gene, CDR1 is LGHDT and CDR2 is YNNKEL (reference sequence). V lost 0 bases to trimming and J lost 0 bases, with 9 bases between them. In nucleotides, the CDR3 is TGTGCCAGCAGCCAAGACCCCCTCAGCTCCTACGAGCAGTACTTC. It translates to CASSQDPLSSYEQYF.

This chain joins TRBV12-3 or TRBV12-4 and TRBJ1-1; weak D call: TRBD1 (6 bases). V was cut by 6 bases and J by 14 bases, with 16 bases left in between. This CDR3 is 11 amino acids long. CDR3 loop: CASSLGQSIFF. CDR3 nucleotide sequence: TGTGCCAGCAGCCTAGGACAGTCCATCTTCTTT.

V is TRBV7-9 and J is TRBJ2-7; 9 bases align to TRBD2. V dropped 5 bases and J dropped 3; count of bases not matched to a gene: 14. This CDR3 is built from 17 residues. Germline V gives CDR1 SEHNR, CDR2 FQNEAQ (reference sequence). In nucleotides, the CDR3 is TGTGCCAGCAGCCCCGACGACAGAGCGGGGGGCTTCTACGAGCAGTACTTC. Its translation is CASSPDDRAGGFYEQYF.

This clonotype was observed a handful of times. The chain has TRBV12-3 or TRBV12-4 and TRBJ2-2, with 7 bases matching TRBD1. J was trimmed by 2 bases and V by 3 bases; bases with no gene match: 6. The CDR3 totals 16 residues. CDR3 in DNA: TGTGCCAGCAGTTTGATGGGACAGTTTAACACCGGGGAGCTGTTTTTT. Its protein is CASSLMGQFNTGELFF.